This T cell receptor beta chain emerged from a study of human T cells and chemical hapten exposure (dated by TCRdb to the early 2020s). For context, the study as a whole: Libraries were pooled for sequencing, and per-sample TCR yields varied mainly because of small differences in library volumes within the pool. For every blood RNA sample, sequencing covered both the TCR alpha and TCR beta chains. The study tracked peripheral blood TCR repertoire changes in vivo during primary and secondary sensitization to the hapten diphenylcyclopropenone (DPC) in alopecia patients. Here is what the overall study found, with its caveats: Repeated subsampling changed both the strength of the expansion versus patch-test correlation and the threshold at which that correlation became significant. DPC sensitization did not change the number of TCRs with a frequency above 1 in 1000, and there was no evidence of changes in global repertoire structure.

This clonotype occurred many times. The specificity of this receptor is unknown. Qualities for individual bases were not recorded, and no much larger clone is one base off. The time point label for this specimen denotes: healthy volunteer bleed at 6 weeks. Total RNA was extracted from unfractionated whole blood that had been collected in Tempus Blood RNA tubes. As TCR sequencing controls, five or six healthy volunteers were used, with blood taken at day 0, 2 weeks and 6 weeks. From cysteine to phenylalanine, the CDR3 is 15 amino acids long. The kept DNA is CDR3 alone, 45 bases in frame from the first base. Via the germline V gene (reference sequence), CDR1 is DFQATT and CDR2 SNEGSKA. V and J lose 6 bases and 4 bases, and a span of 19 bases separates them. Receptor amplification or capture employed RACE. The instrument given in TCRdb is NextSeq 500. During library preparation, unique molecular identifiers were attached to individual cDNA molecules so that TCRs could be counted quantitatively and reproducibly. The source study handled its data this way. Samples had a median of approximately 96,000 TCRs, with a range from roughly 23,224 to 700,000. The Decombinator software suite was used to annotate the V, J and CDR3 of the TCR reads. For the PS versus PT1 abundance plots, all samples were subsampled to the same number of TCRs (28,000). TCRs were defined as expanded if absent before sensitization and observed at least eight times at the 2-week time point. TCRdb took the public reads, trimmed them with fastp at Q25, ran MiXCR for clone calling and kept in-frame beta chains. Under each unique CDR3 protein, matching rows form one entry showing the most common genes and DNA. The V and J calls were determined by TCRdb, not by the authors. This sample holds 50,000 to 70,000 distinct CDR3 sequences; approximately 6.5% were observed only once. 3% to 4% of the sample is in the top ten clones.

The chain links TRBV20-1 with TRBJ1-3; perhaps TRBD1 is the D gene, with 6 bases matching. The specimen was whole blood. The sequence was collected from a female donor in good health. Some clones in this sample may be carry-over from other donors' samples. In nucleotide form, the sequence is TGCAGTGCCAGGGATGGGGGCTCGGGGGGAAACACCATATATTTT. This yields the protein CSARDGGSGGNTIYF.